This T cell receptor (beta chain) is drawn from a study of blood T cell repertoires in COVID-19. CDR1 LNHDA and CDR2 SQIVND come from the germline V gene (reference sequence). This CDR3 comprises 15 residues. Losses at the gene ends were 4 bases for V and 4 bases for J; bases not matched to a gene: 9. Produced via immunoSEQ multiplex PCR; TCRdb's table is partial and in-frame only. This table holds roughly 340,000 clones, 80% to 90% found once. The source material was PBMCs or T cells enriched from blood (not recorded which). J is TRBJ2-7 and V is TRBV19, with 8 bases matching TRBD2. The sequence derives from a man aged 40-50 years in a cohort exposed to, infected with or recovered from COVID-19 (not recorded which). The CDR3 spells CASSRLAGVEYEQYF. CDR3 sequence (DNA): TGTGCCAGTAGTAGGCTAGCGGGTGTGGAGTACGAGCAGTACTTC.